The rows below give T cell receptor beta chains drawn from one sample of a study of cytomegalovirus exposure and HLA in healthy donors. Clones were sequenced by immunoSEQ multiplex PCR, and TCRdb holds only the in-frame ones, with some missing. The sample lists over 95,000 clones, about 80% occurring once. The source material was PBMCs. All receptors derive from a woman in her twenties or thirties in good health and CMV-seropositive. Both conserved end residues are part of each CDR3. A D gene is named only where the DNA matches it firmly. Size is stated for part of the rows, as once, few or many counts, or as a class when the clone is expanded.

CASSLLREPSYGYTF | TGTGCCAGCAGCTTGCTTCGGGAACCGTCCTATGGCTACACCTTC | TRBJ1-2 | . | TRBV5-4 | .
CAILAGGLYNEQFF | TGTGCCATCTTAGCGGGAGGACTTTACAATGAGCAGTTCTTC | TRBJ2-1 | once | TRBV10-3 | TRBD2
CASSLQLTSGNIQYF | TGTGCCAGCAGCCTCCAACTGACTAGCGGGAACATTCAGTACTTC | TRBJ2-4 | . | TRBV5-6 | TRBD2
CATTKKGRGGYNEQFF | TGTGCCACCACTAAGAAGGGCAGGGGTGGGTACAATGAGCAGTTCTTC | TRBJ2-1 | few | TRBV15 | .
CASRPRGNSPLHF | TGTGCCAGTAGGCCGCGGGGGAATTCACCCCTCCACTTT | TRBJ1-6 | . | TRBV19 | .
CASSYGPGTGGDIQYF | TGCGCCAGCAGCTACGGTCCCGGGACAGGGGGAGACATTCAGTACTTC | TRBJ2-4 | once | TRBV5-1 | TRBD1
CASGHRGNPYEQYF | TGTGCCAGCGGCCACAGGGGTAATCCCTACGAGCAGTACTTC | TRBJ2-7 | . | TRBV11-3 | TRBD1
CASSRGGAHYGYTF | TGTGCCAGTAGTCGGGGGGGAGCTCACTATGGCTACACCTTC | TRBJ1-2 | . | TRBV19 | .
CASRGQQNTGELFF | TGCGCCAGCAGGGGACAGCAGAACACCGGGGAGCTGTTTTTT | TRBJ2-2 | . | TRBV5-1 | TRBD1
CASSFQPGQATGNTIYF | TGCGCCAGCAGTTTCCAACCGGGACAGGCTACTGGAAACACCATATATTTT | TRBJ1-3 | once | TRBV5-1 | TRBD1
CASSLGTQETQYF | TGTGCCAGCAGCCTAGGGACTCAAGAGACCCAGTACTTC | TRBJ2-5 | . | TRBV5-6 | .
CASSFTGGGTEAFF | TGTGCCAGCAGTTTCACCGGGGGTGGGACTGAAGCTTTCTTT | TRBJ1-1 | . | TRBV11-3 | .
CASSEERVWSGNVETQYF | TGTGCCAGCAGTGAAGAAAGGGTGTGGAGCGGGAATGTCGAGACCCAGTACTTC | TRBJ2-5 | . | TRBV25-1 | TRBD2
CASSLGTGQGAYGYTF | TGTGCCAGCAGCTTAGGAACGGGACAGGGGGCTTATGGCTACACCTTC | TRBJ1-2 | . | TRBV7-2 | TRBD1
CASSETGDNGYTF | TGTGCCAGCAGTGAAACAGGGGACAATGGCTACACCTTC | TRBJ1-2 | . | TRBV6-4 | TRBD1
CASSPPPGLVDTQYF | TGTGCCAGCTCACCACCCCCAGGACTAGTCGATACGCAGTATTTT | TRBJ2-3 | few | TRBV18 | TRBD2
CSVETSGRAAEQYF | TGCAGCGTTGAAACTAGCGGGAGGGCCGCCGAGCAGTACTTC | TRBJ2-7 | . | TRBV29-1 | TRBD2
CASSSNQETQYF | TGTGCCAGTAGTAGTAACCAAGAGACCCAGTACTTC | TRBJ2-5 | few | TRBV19 | .
CASFRGSSTGELFF | TGTGCCAGCTTCAGGGGATCCAGCACCGGGGAGCTGTTTTTT | TRBJ2-2 | . | TRBV2 | .
CASRRGAGDEQYF | TGTGCCAGCAGACGGGGGGCAGGGGACGAGCAGTACTTC | TRBJ2-7 | . | TRBV27 | .
CASSLIPEGTEAFF | TGTGCCAGCAGCTTAATACCGGAGGGCACTGAAGCTTTCTTT | TRBJ1-1 | . | TRBV11-1 | .
CAWTLLDSGATDTQYF | TGTGCCTGGACCCTCCTTGATAGCGGGGCCACAGATACGCAGTATTTT | TRBJ2-3 | . | TRBV30 | TRBD2
CASIVGTTFSNQPQHF | TGTGCCAGCATCGTCGGGACAACGTTTAGCAATCAGCCCCAGCATTTT | TRBJ1-5 | . | TRBV6-6 | .
CASSLVGGEQYF | TGTGCCAGCAGCTTGGTCGGGGGCGAGCAGTACTTC | TRBJ2-7 | . | TRBV5-4 | .
CASSYSGASGTEAFF | TGTGCCAGCAGTTACTCGGGGGCTTCGGGCACTGAAGCTTTCTTT | TRBJ1-1 | once | TRBV6-5 | .
CASRTGAFAEAFF | TGTGCCAGCCGGACAGGGGCATTCGCTGAAGCTTTCTTT | TRBJ1-1 | . | TRBV2 | TRBD1
CAWSTTGHGYTF | TGTGCCTGGAGTACGACAGGGCATGGCTACACCTTC | TRBJ1-2 | . | TRBV30 | TRBD1
CASSPGTGGVEYF | TGTGCCAGCAGCCCCGGAACGGGGGGAGTAGAGTACTTC | TRBJ2-5 | . | TRBV2 | TRBD2
CASSPPSGRGEETQYF | TGTGCCAGCTCACCCCCTAGCGGGAGGGGAGAAGAGACCCAGTACTTC | TRBJ2-5 | few | TRBV18 | TRBD2
CASRLTYEQYF | TGTGCCAGCAGACTGACCTACGAGCAGTACTTC | TRBJ2-7 | . | TRBV6-5 | .
CASSPQGAGTNEKLFF | TGTGCCAGCTCACCACAGGGGGCAGGAACTAATGAAAAACTGTTTTTT | TRBJ1-4 | . | TRBV18 | TRBD1
CATRGWRENNYGYTF | TGTGCCACCAGAGGGTGGAGGGAAAACAACTATGGCTACACCTTC | TRBJ1-2 | . | TRBV15 | .
CSATARETQYF | TGCAGCGCGACAGCCCGAGAGACCCAGTACTTC | TRBJ2-5 | . | TRBV20-1 | .
CASSQDRSSGLNEQFF | TGCGCCAGCAGCCAAGATCGGAGTAGCGGGCTCAATGAGCAGTTCTTC | TRBJ2-1 | once | TRBV4-1 | TRBD2
CASSTRGGLAGGTGELFF | TGTGCCAGCAGTACCCGGGGGGGGCTAGCGGGTGGCACCGGGGAGCTGTTTTTT | TRBJ2-2 | few | TRBV25-1 | TRBD2
CASSPRLNYGYTF | TGCGCCAGCAGCCCCCGACTGAACTATGGCTACACCTTC | TRBJ1-2 | . | TRBV4-1 | .
CASSIGLAGIIKETQYF | TGCGCCAGCAGCATTGGACTAGCGGGGATCATAAAAGAGACCCAGTACTTC | TRBJ2-5 | . | TRBV5-1 | TRBD2